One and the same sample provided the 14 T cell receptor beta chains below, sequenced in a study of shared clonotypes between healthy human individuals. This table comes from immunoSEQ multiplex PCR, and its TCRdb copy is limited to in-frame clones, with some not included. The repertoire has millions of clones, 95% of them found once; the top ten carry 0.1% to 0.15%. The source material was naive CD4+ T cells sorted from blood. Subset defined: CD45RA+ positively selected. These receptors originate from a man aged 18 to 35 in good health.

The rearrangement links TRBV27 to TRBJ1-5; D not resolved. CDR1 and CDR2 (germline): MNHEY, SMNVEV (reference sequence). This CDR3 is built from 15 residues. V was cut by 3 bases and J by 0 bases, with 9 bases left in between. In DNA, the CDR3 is TGTGCCAGCAGTTTTGCCGGTAATAGCAATCAGCCCCAGCATTTT. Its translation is CASSFAGNSNQPQHF.

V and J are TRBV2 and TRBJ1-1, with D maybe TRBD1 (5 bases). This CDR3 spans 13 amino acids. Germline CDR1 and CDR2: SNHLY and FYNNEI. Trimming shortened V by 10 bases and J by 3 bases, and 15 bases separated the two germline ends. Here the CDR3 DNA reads TGTGCCACCCACGGGGAGGGGTACACTGAAGCTTTCTTT. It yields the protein CATHGEGYTEAFF.

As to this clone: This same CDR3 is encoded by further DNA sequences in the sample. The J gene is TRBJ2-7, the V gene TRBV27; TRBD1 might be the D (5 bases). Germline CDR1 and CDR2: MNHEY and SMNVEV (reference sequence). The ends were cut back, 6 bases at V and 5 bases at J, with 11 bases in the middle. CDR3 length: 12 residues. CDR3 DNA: TGTGCCAGCAGCTCCCAGGGTAACGAGCAGTACTTC. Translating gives CASSSQGNEQYF.

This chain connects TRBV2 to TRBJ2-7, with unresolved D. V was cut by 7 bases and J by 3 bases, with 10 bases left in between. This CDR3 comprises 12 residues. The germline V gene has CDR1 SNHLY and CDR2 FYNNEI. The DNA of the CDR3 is TGTGCCAGCATACTCTCCGGCTACGAGCAGTACTTC. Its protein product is CASILSGYEQYF.

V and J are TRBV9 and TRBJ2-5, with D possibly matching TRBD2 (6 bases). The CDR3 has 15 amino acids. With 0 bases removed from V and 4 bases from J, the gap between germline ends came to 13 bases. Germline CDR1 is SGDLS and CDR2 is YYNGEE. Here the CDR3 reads CASSVVEGIGETQYF. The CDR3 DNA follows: TGTGCCAGCAGCGTAGTGGAGGGTATAGGAGAGACCCAGTACTTC.

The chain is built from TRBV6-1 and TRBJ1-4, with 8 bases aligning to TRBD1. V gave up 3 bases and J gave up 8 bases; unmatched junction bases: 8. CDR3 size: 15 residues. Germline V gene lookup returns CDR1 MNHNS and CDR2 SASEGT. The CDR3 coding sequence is TGTGCCAGCAGTGATCGACAGGGGATGGGAGAAAAACTGTTTTTT. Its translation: CASSDRQGMGEKLFF.

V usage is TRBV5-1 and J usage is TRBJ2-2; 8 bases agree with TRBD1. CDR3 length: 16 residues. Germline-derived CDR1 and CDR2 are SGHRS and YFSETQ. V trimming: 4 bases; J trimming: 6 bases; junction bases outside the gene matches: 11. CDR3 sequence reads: CASSGRRTGTPGELFF. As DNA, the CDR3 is TGCGCCAGCAGCGGACGCCGGACAGGGACCCCCGGGGAGCTGTTTTTT.

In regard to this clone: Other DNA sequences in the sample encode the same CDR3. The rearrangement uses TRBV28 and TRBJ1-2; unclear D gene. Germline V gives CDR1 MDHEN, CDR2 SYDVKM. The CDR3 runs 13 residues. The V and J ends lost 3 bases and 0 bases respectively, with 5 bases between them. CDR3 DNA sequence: TGTGCCAGCAGTTTGGGCACTAACTATGGCTACACCTTC. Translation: CASSLGTNYGYTF.

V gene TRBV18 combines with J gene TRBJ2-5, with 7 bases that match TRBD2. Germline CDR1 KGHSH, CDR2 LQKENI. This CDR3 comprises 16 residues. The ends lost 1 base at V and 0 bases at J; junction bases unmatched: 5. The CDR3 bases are TGTGCCAGCTCACCACGGGCGGGGGTGTACCAAGAGACCCAGTACTTC. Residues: CASSPRAGVYQETQYF. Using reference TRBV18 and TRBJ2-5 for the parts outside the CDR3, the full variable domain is NAGVMQNPRHLVRRRGQEARLRCSPMKGHSHVYWYRQLPEEGLKFMVYLQKENIIDESGMPKERFSAEFPKEGPSILRIQQVVRGDSAAYFCASSPRAGVYQETQYFGPGTRLLVL.

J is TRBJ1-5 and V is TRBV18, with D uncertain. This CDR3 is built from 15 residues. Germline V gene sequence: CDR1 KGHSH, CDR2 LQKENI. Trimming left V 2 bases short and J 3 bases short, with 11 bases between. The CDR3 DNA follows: TGTGCCAGCTCACCAGGTATCGAACCCAATCAGCCCCAGCATTTT. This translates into CASSPGIEPNQPQHF.

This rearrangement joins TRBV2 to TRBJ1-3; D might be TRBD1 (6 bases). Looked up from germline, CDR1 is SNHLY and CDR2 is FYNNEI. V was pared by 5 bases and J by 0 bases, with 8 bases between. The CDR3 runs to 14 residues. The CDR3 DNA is TGTGCCAGCAGTTGGGACACCTCTGGAAACACCATATATTTT. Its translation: CASSWDTSGNTIYF.

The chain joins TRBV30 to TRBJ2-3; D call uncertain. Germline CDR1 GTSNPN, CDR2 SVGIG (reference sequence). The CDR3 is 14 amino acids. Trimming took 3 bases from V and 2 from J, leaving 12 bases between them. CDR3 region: CAWRRSLSTDTQYF. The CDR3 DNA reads TGTGCCTGGAGGAGGAGTCTATCCACAGATACGCAGTATTTT.

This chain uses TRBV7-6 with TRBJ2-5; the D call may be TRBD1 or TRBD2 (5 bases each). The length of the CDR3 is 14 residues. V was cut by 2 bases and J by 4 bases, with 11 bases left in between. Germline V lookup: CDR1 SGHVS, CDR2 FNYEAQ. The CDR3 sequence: CASSLRGDPETQYF. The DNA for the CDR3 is TGTGCCAGCAGCTTAAGAGGGGACCCAGAGACCCAGTACTTC.

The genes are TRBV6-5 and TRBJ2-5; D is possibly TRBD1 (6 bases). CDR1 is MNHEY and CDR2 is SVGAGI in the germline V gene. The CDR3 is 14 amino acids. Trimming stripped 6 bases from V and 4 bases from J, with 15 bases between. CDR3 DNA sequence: TGTGCCAGCAGAAGTACAGGGTCGGGAGAGACCCAGTACTTC. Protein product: CASRSTGSGETQYF.